Listed below are T cell receptor beta chains from one sample, sequenced in a study of T cell responses to AZD1222 COVID-19 vaccine. The table came from immunoSEQ multiplex PCR; TCRdb's copy has only in-frame clones and leaves some out. The sample records about 180,000 clones, 92% being singletons. The sample here was peripheral blood, taken 28 days after the second AZD1222 dose. These receptors all come from an adult who received the AZD1222 COVID-19 vaccine. Each CDR3 is given with its conserved first and last residue. The order of the fields is V gene, clone size, D gene, J gene, CDR3 protein, CDR3 DNA. The D gene is left open where the match is weak. Some rows have no size entry. The others give once, few or many, or a class for an expanded clone.

>TRBV6-2/TRBV6-3|NA|TRBD1|TRBJ1-5
CASSYPGTGTFADQPQHF
TGTGCCAGCAGTTACCCGGGGACAGGGACATTTGCAGATCAGCCCCAGCATTTT
>TRBV19|once|NA|TRBJ1-5
CARDVPQHF
TGTGCCAGAGATGTGCCCCAGCATTTT
>TRBV4-3|NA|TRBD1|TRBJ1-1
CASSQYLTGLSVDTEAFF
TGCGCCAGCAGCCAATATCTGACAGGGCTCTCAGTGGACACTGAAGCTTTCTTT
>TRBV19|NA|TRBD1|TRBJ1-2
CASNDRGRANYGYTF
TGTGCCAGTAACGACAGGGGGCGAGCTAACTATGGCTACACCTTC
>TRBV2|once|NA|TRBJ2-5
CASRVGVVETQYF
TGTGCCAGCAGGGTTGGGGTAGTAGAGACCCAGTACTTC
>TRBV4-3|once|NA|TRBJ1-1
CASSQVGGWTEAFF
TGCGCCAGCAGCCAAGTTGGGGGATGGACTGAAGCTTTCTTT
>TRBV7-3|NA|TRBD2|TRBJ2-2
CASSPRGGLAGKNTGELFF
TGTGCCAGCAGTCCTCGGGGGGGACTAGCGGGCAAGAACACCGGGGAGCTGTTTTTT
>TRBV28|NA|TRBD1|TRBJ2-3
CASSSNDRGKDTQYF
TGTGCCAGCAGTTCCAATGACAGGGGGAAAGATACGCAGTATTTT
>TRBV9|NA|NA|TRBJ1-2
CASSAGWRGAEGYTF
TGTGCCAGCAGCGCAGGGTGGAGAGGGGCGGAGGGCTACACCTTC
>TRBV6-5|once|NA|TRBJ2-7
CASKLEAGNHEQYF
TGTGCCAGCAAGTTGGAAGCAGGGAACCACGAGCAGTACTTC